The 5 T cell receptor beta chains given below trace back to one sample, sequenced in a study of siplizumab effects on memory and regulatory T cells. Sequenced by immunoSEQ multiplex PCR; TCRdb stores in-frame clones only, minus some. The sample shows about 100,000 clones, about 93% of them seen only once. The specimen sequenced was non-Treg CD4+ T cells sorted from blood. All receptors derive from a human donor in good health.

This rearrangement joins TRBV10-2 to TRBJ2-5; TRBD2 is a possible D gene (5 bases). This CDR3 spans 12 amino acids. Per the germline V gene, CDR1 is WSHSY and CDR2 is SAAADI. V lost 7 bases and J 0 bases, leaving 6 bases between the germline ends. DNA of the CDR3: TGCGCCAGCACCGGGAACCAAGAGACCCAGTACTTC. Its protein product is CASTGNQETQYF.

This clone was detected only a few times. J is TRBJ1-1 and V is TRBV7-8; D is unresolved. Trimming cost V 2 bases and J 1 base, with 5 bases left between them. CDR3 length: 13 amino acids. Germline V gives CDR1 SGHVS, CDR2 FQNEAQ. The CDR3 sequence is CASSLSENTEAFF. The CDR3 DNA is TGTGCCAGCAGCTTATCAGAGAACACTGAAGCTTTCTTT.

This chain uses TRBV6-5 with TRBJ1-5; D is unclear. V lost 5 bases, J lost 7 bases, and 15 bases lay in between. CDR1 MNHEY and CDR2 SVGAGI come from the germline V gene. This CDR3 is 14 amino acids long. The CDR3 sequence is CASSPNAKRQPQHF. The CDR3 DNA is TGTGCCAGCAGTCCAAACGCAAAGAGGCAGCCCCAGCATTTT.

The chain uses TRBV28 and TRBJ1-1; D not certain. The CDR3 is 12 amino acids. V was pared by 8 bases and J by 8 bases, with 15 bases between. Per germline, CDR1 MDHEN and CDR2 SYDVKM. The CDR3 loop is CASGTRDGEAFF. The CDR3 DNA follows: TGTGCCAGCGGAACACGGGATGGAGAAGCTTTCTTT. Based on the CDR3 plus reference TRBV28 and TRBJ1-1, the full variable domain is DVKVTQSSRYLVKRTGEKVFLECVQDMDHENMFWYRQDPGLGLRLIYFSYDVKMKEKGDIPEGYSVSREKKERFSLILESASTNQTSMYLCASGTRDGEAFFGQGTRLTVV.

The V gene is TRBV4-2, the J gene TRBJ2-4, with D perhaps given as TRBD1 or TRBD2 (5 bases each). V lost 3 bases and J lost 9, with 15 bases in between. This CDR3 spans 14 amino acids. In germline, CDR1 is LGHNA, CDR2 YNFKEQ. This CDR3 is CASSQDIGRGIQYF. The CDR3 DNA reads as TGTGCCAGCAGCCAGGACATTGGCCGGGGCATTCAGTACTTC.